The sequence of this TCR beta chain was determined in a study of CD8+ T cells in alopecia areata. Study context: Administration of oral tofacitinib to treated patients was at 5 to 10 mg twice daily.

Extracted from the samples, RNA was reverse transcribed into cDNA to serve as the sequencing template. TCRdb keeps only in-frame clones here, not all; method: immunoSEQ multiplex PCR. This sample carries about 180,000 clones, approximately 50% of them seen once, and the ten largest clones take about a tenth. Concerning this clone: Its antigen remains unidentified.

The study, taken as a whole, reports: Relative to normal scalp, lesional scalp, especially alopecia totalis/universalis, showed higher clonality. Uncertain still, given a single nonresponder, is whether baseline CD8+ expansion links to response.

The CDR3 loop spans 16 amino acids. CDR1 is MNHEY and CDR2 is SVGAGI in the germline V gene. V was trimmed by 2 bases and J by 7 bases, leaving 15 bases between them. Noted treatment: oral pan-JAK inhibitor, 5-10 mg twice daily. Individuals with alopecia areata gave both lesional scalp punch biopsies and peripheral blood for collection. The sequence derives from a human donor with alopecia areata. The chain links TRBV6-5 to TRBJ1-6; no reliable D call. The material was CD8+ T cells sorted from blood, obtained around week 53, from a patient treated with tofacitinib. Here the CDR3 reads CASSYMGGVENSPLHF. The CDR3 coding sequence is TGTGCCAGCAGTTACATGGGTGGGGTCGAGAATTCACCCCTCCACTTT.